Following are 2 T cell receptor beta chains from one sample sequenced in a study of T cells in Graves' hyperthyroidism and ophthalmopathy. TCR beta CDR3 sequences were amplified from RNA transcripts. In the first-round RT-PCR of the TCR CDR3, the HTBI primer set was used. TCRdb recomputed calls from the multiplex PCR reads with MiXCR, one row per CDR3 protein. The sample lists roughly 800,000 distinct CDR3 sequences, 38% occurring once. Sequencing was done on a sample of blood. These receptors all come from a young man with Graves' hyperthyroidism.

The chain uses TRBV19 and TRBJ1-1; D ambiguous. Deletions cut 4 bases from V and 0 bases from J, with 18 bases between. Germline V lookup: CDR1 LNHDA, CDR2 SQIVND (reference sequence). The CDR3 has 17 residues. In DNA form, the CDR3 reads TGTGCCAGTAGTACCCTCCTCACGGGGAGCATGAACACTGAAGCTTTCTTT. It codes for CASSTLLTGSMNTEAFF.

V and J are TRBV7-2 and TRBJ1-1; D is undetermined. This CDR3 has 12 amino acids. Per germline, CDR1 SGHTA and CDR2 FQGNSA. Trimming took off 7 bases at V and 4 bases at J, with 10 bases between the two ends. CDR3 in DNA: TGTGCCAGCACCCCCACCGGCACTGAAGCTTTCTTT. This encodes CASTPTGTEAFF.